These T cell receptor beta chains were read from a single sample in a study of identifying expanded T cells in peripheral blood. Here immunoSEQ multiplex PCR was the method, and the copy in TCRdb shows in-frame clones only, minus some. The sample has 50,000 to 65,000 clones, approximately 89% seen once. Material for sequencing was blood. All receptors derive from a person aged 18 to 70 in good health. CDR3s include the opening cysteine and the closing phenylalanine or tryptophan. D genes are given only for firm matches. A clone size is listed for some rows: how often the clone was seen (once, few, many), or a class if it is expanded.

v_call: TRBV19; j_call: TRBJ1-5; clone_size: .; d_call: TRBD1; cdr3_aa: CASSMRSGTGGNQPQHF; cdr3_nt: TGTGCCAGTAGTATGCGAAGTGGGACAGGGGGTAATCAGCCCCAGCATTTT
v_call: TRBV18; j_call: TRBJ2-1; clone_size: few; d_call: TRBD1; cdr3_aa: CASSVDRDNEQFF; cdr3_nt: TGTGCCAGCTCAGTGGACAGGGACAATGAGCAGTTCTTC
v_call: TRBV7-9; j_call: TRBJ1-2; clone_size: few; d_call: TRBD1; cdr3_aa: CASSWETGAYGYTF; cdr3_nt: TGTGCCAGCAGCTGGGAGACAGGGGCCTATGGCTACACCTTC
v_call: TRBV28; j_call: TRBJ2-1; clone_size: .; d_call: .; cdr3_aa: CASSLIAHEQFF; cdr3_nt: TGTGCCAGCAGTTTAATAGCCCATGAGCAGTTCTTC
v_call: TRBV2; j_call: TRBJ2-7; clone_size: .; d_call: .; cdr3_aa: CASSEAPSGSYEQYF; cdr3_nt: TGTGCCAGCAGTGAAGCCCCGTCTGGTAGCTACGAGCAGTACTTC
v_call: TRBV6-6; j_call: TRBJ1-2; clone_size: .; d_call: .; cdr3_aa: CASSYHRNGYTF; cdr3_nt: TGTGCCAGCAGTTATCACCGGAATGGCTACACCTTC
v_call: TRBV7-2; j_call: TRBJ1-5; clone_size: .; d_call: .; cdr3_aa: CASSLGGPQHF; cdr3_nt: TGTGCCAGCAGCTTAGGTGGACCCCAGCATTTT
v_call: TRBV11-2; j_call: TRBJ1-2; clone_size: .; d_call: TRBD1; cdr3_aa: CASSPRSGTGHGYTF; cdr3_nt: TGTGCCAGCAGCCCGCGATCCGGGACAGGTCACGGCTACACCTTC
v_call: TRBV5-4; j_call: TRBJ1-1; clone_size: .; d_call: TRBD1; cdr3_aa: CASSLVRPDRMNTEAFF; cdr3_nt: TGTGCCAGCAGCTTGGTCCGGCCGGACAGGATGAACACTGAAGCTTTCTTT
v_call: TRBV6-1; j_call: TRBJ1-1; clone_size: .; d_call: .; cdr3_aa: CASRAQGNTEAFF; cdr3_nt: TGTGCCAGCAGAGCCCAGGGGAACACTGAAGCTTTCTTT
v_call: TRBV19; j_call: TRBJ1-1; clone_size: .; d_call: TRBD1; cdr3_aa: CASTNRQGRGAFF; cdr3_nt: TGTGCCAGTACCAACAGACAGGGCCGGGGGGCTTTCTTT
v_call: TRBV6-5; j_call: TRBJ2-1; clone_size: once; d_call: .; cdr3_aa: CASSLTRAGSSEQFF; cdr3_nt: TGTGCCAGCAGTCTGACTCGGGCGGGGTCCAGTGAGCAGTTCTTC
v_call: TRBV19; j_call: TRBJ1-6; clone_size: .; d_call: .; cdr3_aa: CASSIQPQNSPLHF; cdr3_nt: TGTGCCAGTAGTATACAGCCCCAGAATTCACCCCTCCACTTT
v_call: TRBV5-6; j_call: TRBJ1-3; clone_size: .; d_call: .; cdr3_aa: CASSPGLGNTIYF; cdr3_nt: TGTGCCAGCAGCCCCGGCCTTGGAAACACCATATATTTT
v_call: TRBV7-2; j_call: TRBJ1-2; clone_size: .; d_call: .; cdr3_aa: CASSLDNVYGYTF; cdr3_nt: TGTGCCAGCAGCTTAGACAACGTCTATGGCTACACCTTC
v_call: TRBV30; j_call: TRBJ1-1; clone_size: .; d_call: .; cdr3_aa: CAWKAGTNTEAFF; cdr3_nt: TGTGCCTGGAAAGCGGGGACGAACACTGAAGCTTTCTTT
v_call: TRBV9; j_call: TRBJ2-5; clone_size: .; d_call: TRBD1; cdr3_aa: CASSAGTGTWSQYF; cdr3_nt: TGTGCCAGCAGCGCCGGGACAGGGACTTGGAGCCAGTACTTC
v_call: TRBV29-1; j_call: TRBJ2-3; clone_size: .; d_call: .; cdr3_aa: CSVGSDTQYF; cdr3_nt: TGCAGCGTTGGTTCAGATACGCAGTATTTT
v_call: TRBV29-1; j_call: TRBJ2-5; clone_size: .; d_call: .; cdr3_aa: CSARGGNRGETQYF; cdr3_nt: TGCAGCGCAAGGGGGGGAAATAGAGGGGAGACCCAGTACTTC
v_call: TRBV27; j_call: TRBJ2-4; clone_size: .; d_call: .; cdr3_aa: CASSSQYF; cdr3_nt: TGTGCCAGCAGTTCGCAGTACTTC
v_call: TRBV2; j_call: TRBJ2-1; clone_size: once; d_call: TRBD1; cdr3_aa: CASSRQGRFNEQFF; cdr3_nt: TGTGCCAGCAGCCGACAGGGGCGGTTTAATGAGCAGTTCTTC
v_call: TRBV19; j_call: TRBJ1-5; clone_size: few; d_call: TRBD1; cdr3_aa: CASSQTGGNQPQHF; cdr3_nt: TGTGCCAGTAGCCAGACAGGGGGGAATCAGCCCCAGCATTTT